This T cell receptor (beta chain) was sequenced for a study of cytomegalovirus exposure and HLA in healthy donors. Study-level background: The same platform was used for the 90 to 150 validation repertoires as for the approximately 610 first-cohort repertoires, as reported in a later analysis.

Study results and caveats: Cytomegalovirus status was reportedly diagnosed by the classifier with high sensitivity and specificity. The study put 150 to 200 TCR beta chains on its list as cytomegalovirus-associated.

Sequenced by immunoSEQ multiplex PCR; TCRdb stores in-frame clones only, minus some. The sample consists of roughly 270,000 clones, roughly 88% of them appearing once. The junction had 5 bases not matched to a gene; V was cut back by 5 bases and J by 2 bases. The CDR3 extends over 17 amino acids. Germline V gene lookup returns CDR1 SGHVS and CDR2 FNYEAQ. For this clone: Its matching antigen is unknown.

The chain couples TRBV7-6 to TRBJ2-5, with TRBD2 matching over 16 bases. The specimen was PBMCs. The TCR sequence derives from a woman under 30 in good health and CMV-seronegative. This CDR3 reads CASSLGLAGGAQETQYF. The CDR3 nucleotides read TGTGCCAGCAGCCTGGGACTAGCGGGAGGGGCACAAGAGACCCAGTACTTC.